The clone carrying this T cell receptor beta chain appeared a few times. Its antigen remains unknown. The data were taken from a study of blood T cells in healthy people across ages. Study background: With template switching, about one barcoded beta molecule was captured per two T cells. Study findings and constraints: The recorded TCR beta diversity per million T cells decreased in a roughly linear manner with age.

Russia was home to the donors, healthy Caucasian individuals aged about 6 to 90. V lost 4 bases and J lost 4, with 8 bases in between. The CDR3 loop spans 12 amino acids. Germline lookup yields CDR1 SQVTM and CDR2 ANQGSEA. Together with a sample-barcoded 5' primer, a J-beta primer mix was included in a second PCR lasting roughly 6 to 12 cycles. Each CDR3 protein gets one entry after TCRdb re-called the 5' RACE reads with MiXCR. Of 920,000 or so distinct CDR3 sequences listed, more than 40% are singletons. Sequenced sample: blood. The chain links TRBV29-1 to TRBJ2-1; D might be TRBD2 (5 bases). The clonotype comes from a woman aged 55-69 years in good health. The CDR3 here is CSVAGIYNEQFF. The CDR3 nucleotides read TGCAGCGTTGCCGGGATTTACAATGAGCAGTTCTTC.